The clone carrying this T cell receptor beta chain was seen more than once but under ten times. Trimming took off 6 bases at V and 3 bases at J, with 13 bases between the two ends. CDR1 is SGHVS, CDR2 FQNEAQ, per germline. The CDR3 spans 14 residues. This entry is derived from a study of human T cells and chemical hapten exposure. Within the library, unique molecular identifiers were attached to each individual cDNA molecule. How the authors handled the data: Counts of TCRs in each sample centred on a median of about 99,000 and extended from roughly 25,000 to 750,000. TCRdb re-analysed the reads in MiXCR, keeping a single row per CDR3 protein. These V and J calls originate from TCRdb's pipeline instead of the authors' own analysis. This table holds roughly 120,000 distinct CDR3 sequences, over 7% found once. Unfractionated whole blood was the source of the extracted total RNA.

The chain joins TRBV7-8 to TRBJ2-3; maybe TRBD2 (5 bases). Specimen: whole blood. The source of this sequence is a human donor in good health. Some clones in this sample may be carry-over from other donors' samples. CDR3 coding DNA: TGTGCCAGCAGTCTCGGACTTATGACAGATACGCAGTATTTT. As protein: CASSLGLMTDTQYF.